Sequencing of this TCR beta chain was carried out in a study of cytomegalovirus exposure and HLA in healthy donors. 13 Jbeta primers and 60 Vbeta primers were used for the PCR. TCRdb's copy holds only in-frame clones and misses some; the assay was immunoSEQ multiplex PCR. Found here are some 180,000 clones, around 82% of them singletons; the top ten hold about 2.8%. The CDR3 has 13 amino acids. From germline, CDR1 is MNHEY and CDR2 SVGAGI. Trimming removed 6 bases from V and 1 base from J, with 7 bases in between. Sequences were obtained from PBMCs. This receptor was identified in a woman younger than 45 in good health and CMV-seronegative. This rearrangement joins TRBV6-5 to TRBJ1-3, with D unresolved. The CDR3 is CASRPNSGNTIYF. In nucleotides, the CDR3 is TGTGCCAGCAGGCCTAATTCTGGAAACACCATATATTTT.